The 20 T cell receptor beta chains given below trace back to one sample, sequenced in a study of OX40 agonist ivuxolimab in advanced cancers. Repertoires were generated with immunoSEQ multiplex PCR, while TCRdb's copy carries only in-frame clones and drops some. The sample contains around 65,000 clones, nearly 90% of which appear only once. The specimen was CD4+ or CD8+ T cells sorted from blood, collected in a trial of the OX40 agonist ivuxolimab. All receptors come from an adult with an advanced solid tumor such as melanoma, head and neck, liver or kidney cancer.

For the CDR3, the DNA is TGTGCCACCAGCAGAGATCCCCTAGGCCCCCCGGATACGCAGTATTTT. Encoded protein: CATSRDPLGPPDTQYF. The chain carries TRBV15 and TRBJ2-3; D gene ambiguous. This CDR3 region has 16 residues. V was trimmed by 0 bases and J by 6 bases, leaving 16 bases between them. The germline V gene has CDR1 LNHNV and CDR2 YYDKDF (reference sequence).

The rearrangement links TRBV7-9 to TRBJ2-5; 11 bases are a match to TRBD2. CDR1 and CDR2 from the germline V gene are SEHNR and FQNEAQ (reference sequence). V dropped 2 bases and J dropped 5; count of bases not matched to a gene: 4. CDR3 length: 15 residues. CDR3 bases: TGTGCCAGCAGCTTAACTAGCGGGAGAGGCGAGACCCAGTACTTC. Translated: CASSLTSGRGETQYF.

This clone was seen a few times. The gene calls are TRBV7-6 and TRBJ1-1; D call uncertain. The CDR3 is 12 amino acids. Germline V gene sequence: CDR1 SGHVS, CDR2 FNYEAQ. V dropped 2 bases and J dropped 3 bases, with 4 bases sitting between them. The CDR3 loop reads CASSLWDTEAFF. DNA of the CDR3: TGTGCCAGCAGCTTATGGGACACTGAAGCTTTCTTT.

This CDR3 reads CASSSDRGYNEQFF. The CDR3 bases are TGCGCCAGCAGCTCGGACAGGGGTTACAATGAGCAGTTCTTC. This chain joins TRBV5-1 and TRBJ2-1, with 9 bases matching TRBD1. CDR1 is SGHRS and CDR2 is YFSETQ in the germline V gene. The CDR3 loop spans 14 amino acids. V lost 3 bases to trimming and J lost 4 bases; unmatched junction nucleotides: 2.

The chain links TRBV5-1 to TRBJ2-7; the D is unclear. CDR3 length equals 13 residues. Germline V lookup: CDR1 SGHRS, CDR2 YFSETQ. The ends were cut back, 0 bases at V and 3 bases at J, with 7 bases in the middle. Here the CDR3 DNA reads TGCGCCAGCAGCTTGGAGGGATACTACGAGCAGTACTTC. Residues: CASSLEGYYEQYF.

The CDR3: CASRGRVNTEAFF. CDR3 in DNA: TGTGCCAGCAGGGGAAGGGTGAACACTGAAGCTTTCTTT. The chain combines TRBV6-5 with TRBJ1-1; D is ambiguous. The germline CDR1 and CDR2 sequences are MNHEY and SVGAGI. V lost 6 bases to trimming and J lost 0 bases, with 8 bases between them. The CDR3 loop spans 13 amino acids.

V usage is TRBV5-1 and J usage is TRBJ2-3, with D possibly matching TRBD1 (6 bases). Trimming took 1 base from V and 7 from J, leaving 16 bases between them. This CDR3 is built from 15 residues. Germline V gives CDR1 SGHRS, CDR2 YFSETQ. In DNA form, the CDR3 reads TGCGCCAGCAGCTTGTCTGTGGCCAGGGGAAATACGCAGTATTTT. It translates to CASSLSVARGNTQYF.

This chain joins TRBV30 and TRBJ2-5; unclear D gene. The germline V gene has CDR1 GTSNPN and CDR2 SVGIG (reference sequence). This CDR3 region has 12 residues. V was trimmed by 0 bases and J by 7 bases, leaving 9 bases between them. The CDR3 is CAWSVQAVTQYF. The CDR3, as DNA: TGTGCCTGGAGTGTTCAGGCGGTGACCCAGTACTTC.

The chain carries TRBV6-5 and TRBJ2-7; weak D call: TRBD1 (6 bases). This CDR3 has 11 amino acids. The V gene lost 8 bases and the J gene lost 2 bases, with 7 bases spanning the gap. CDR1 and CDR2 (germline): MNHEY, SVGAGI. The CDR3 coding sequence is TGTGCCAGCCGACAGGCCTACGAGCAGTACTTC. This sequence encodes CASRQAYEQYF.

The chain uses TRBV15 and TRBJ1-5; D is unresolved. Deletions cut 7 bases from V and 5 bases from J, with 12 bases between. Germline V lookup: CDR1 LNHNV, CDR2 YYDKDF (reference sequence). The CDR3 covers 13 residues. CDR3 protein: CATTPQRDQPQHF. CDR3 bases: TGTGCCACCACTCCTCAGAGGGATCAGCCCCAGCATTTT.

This clone came up once. This chain uses TRBV15 with TRBJ2-2, with 7 positions matching TRBD1. V gave up 0 bases and J gave up 6 bases; unmatched junction bases: 4. This CDR3 region has 15 residues. Germline V gives CDR1 LNHNV, CDR2 YYDKDF (reference sequence). The CDR3 sequence: CATSRDQQGSGELFF. The CDR3 region has the DNA TGTGCCACCAGCAGAGACCAACAGGGGTCCGGGGAGCTGTTTTTT.

This clone was picked up one time. The chain's CDR3 is CASSFNPGTGHEQYF. For the CDR3, the DNA is TGTGCCAGCAGCTTTAACCCGGGGACTGGCCACGAGCAGTACTTC. The rearrangement uses TRBV11-2 and TRBJ2-7, with D perhaps TRBD2 (6 bases). Trimming removed 3 bases at V and 5 bases at J, with 17 bases between. The CDR3 is 15 amino acids. Germline V gene lookup returns CDR1 SGHAT and CDR2 FQNNGV.

This chain uses TRBV28 with TRBJ1-2; possibly TRBD1 for D (5 bases). CDR3 length: 15 amino acids. Germline CDR1 MDHEN, CDR2 SYDVKM. Trimming removed 6 bases from V and 7 bases from J, with 21 bases in between. The CDR3 nucleotides read TGTGCCAGCAGCTTCGGTGGGGGGGTGCTAAGTGGCTACACCTTC. Translation: CASSFGGGVLSGYTF.

The chain links TRBV30 to TRBJ2-1; the D is unclear. V was trimmed by 4 bases and J by 5 bases, leaving 15 bases between them. CDR1 and CDR2 (germline): GTSNPN, SVGIG (reference sequence). This CDR3 spans 14 amino acids. CDR3 sequence reads: CAWTPGLEDNEQFF. For the CDR3, the DNA is TGTGCCTGGACCCCAGGTCTAGAAGACAATGAGCAGTTCTTC.

The chain combines TRBV6-5 with TRBJ2-5; a weak D match, TRBD1 (5 bases). Trimming pared 6 bases from V and 2 bases from J, leaving 7 bases between. The CDR3 sequence is 12 residues long. Germline V gene sequence: CDR1 MNHEY, CDR2 SVGAGI. This CDR3 is CASRQAQETQYF. CDR3 DNA: TGTGCCAGCAGACAGGCTCAAGAGACCCAGTACTTC.

This clone was seen just once. The chain joins TRBV15 to TRBJ2-5, with 8 bases that match TRBD1. The CDR3 covers 14 residues. The junction had 7 bases not matched to a gene; V was cut back by 1 base and J by 9 bases. Germline loops: CDR1 LNHNV, CDR2 YYDKDF (reference sequence). CDR3 residues: CATSRGGQAEAQYF. In DNA, the CDR3 is TGTGCCACCAGCAGAGGGGGACAGGCCGAGGCCCAGTACTTC.

The J gene is TRBJ1-1, the V gene TRBV4-2, with D possibly TRBD1 on 6 matching bases. The CDR3 is 17 amino acids. Germline V gene lookup returns CDR1 LGHNA and CDR2 YNFKEQ. Trimming took off 1 base at V and 2 bases at J, with 17 bases between the two ends. In DNA form, the CDR3 reads TGTGCCAGCAGCCAAGCGACCGGGGCAGGGGTAAACACTGAAGCTTTCTTT. Translating gives CASSQATGAGVNTEAFF.

The V and J genes are TRBV28 and TRBJ1-2, with TRBD1 identical over 7 bases. The junction had 6 bases not matched to a gene; V was cut back by 8 bases and J by 3 bases. Per the germline V gene, CDR1 is MDHEN and CDR2 is SYDVKM. The CDR3 length is 13 residues. The DNA of the CDR3 is TGTGCCAGCTTACGGACAGGCTACTATGGCTACACCTTC. Residues: CASLRTGYYGYTF.

The V call is TRBV2, the J call TRBJ2-1; 12 nucleotides match TRBD2. The CDR3 runs 15 residues. V dropped 7 bases and J dropped 7; count of bases not matched to a gene: 8. Germline CDR1 is SNHLY and CDR2 is FYNNEI. The CDR3 DNA follows: TGTGCCAGCATCCCCCGAGGGACTAGCGGGAATGAGCAGTTCTTC. This translates into CASIPRGTSGNEQFF.

V is TRBV10-3 and J is TRBJ1-2; D not resolved. This CDR3 has 12 amino acids. Trimming removed 5 bases at V and 7 bases at J, with 11 bases between. The germline V gene has CDR1 ENHRY and CDR2 SYGVKD. CDR3 protein: CAISFFGLGYTF. In DNA form, the CDR3 reads TGTGCCATCAGTTTCTTTGGGCTTGGCTACACCTTC.